Following are 9 T cell receptor beta chains from one sample sequenced in a study of T cell repertoires in cytomegalovirus infection. For these receptors, no antigen is known. One entry per CDR3 protein results from TCRdb running MiXCR on the reads. This sample has some 590,000 distinct CDR3 sequences, with approximately 40% found just once. Material: cultured PBMCs, obtained from culture after CMV antigen stimulation. Receptor source: a human donor in good health (CMV status not recorded). Some clones in this sample may be carry-over from other donors' samples.

The chain combines TRBV6-1 with TRBJ2-2, with D possibly TRBD2 on 6 matching bases. The CDR3 extends over 12 amino acids. Between the trimmed V and J ends, which lost 8 bases and 4 bases, there was a span of 8 bases. Germline CDR1 MNHNS, CDR2 SASEGT. The CDR3 DNA is TGTGCCAGCCTCGGGGGCACCGGGGAGCTGTTTTTT. Protein product: CASLGGTGELFF.

The V gene is TRBV7-9, the J gene TRBJ1-2; 9 nucleotides align to TRBD1. The CDR3 covers 16 residues. Trimming took 7 bases from V and 8 from J; bases not matched to a gene: 17. Germline assignment: CDR1 SEHNR and CDR2 FQNEAQ (reference sequence). CDR3 bases: TGTGCCAGCACCACCTCTAAGGACAGGGGAGTTCGCGGCTACACCTTC. It yields the protein CASTTSKDRGVRGYTF.

The chain combines TRBV2 with TRBJ2-7; perhaps TRBD1 as D (6 bases). The CDR3 has 11 residues. Trimming shortened V by 7 bases and J by 5 bases, and 9 bases separated the two germline ends. Germline values: CDR1 SNHLY, CDR2 FYNNEI. CDR3: CASKGGHEQYF. The CDR3, as DNA: TGTGCCAGCAAAGGGGGACACGAGCAGTACTTC. The full variable domain, its missing parts supplied by reference TRBV2 and TRBJ2-7, is EPEVTQTPSHQVTQMGQEVILRCVPISNHLYFYWYRQILGQKVEFLVSFYNNEISEKSEIFDDQFSVERPDGSNFTLKIRSTKLEDSAMYFCASKGGHEQYFGPGTRLTVT.

The genes are TRBV7-2 and TRBJ2-1; TRBD1 aligns across 8 bases. V lost 7 bases to trimming and J lost 3 bases; unmatched junction nucleotides: 5. Per the germline V gene, CDR1 is SGHTA and CDR2 is FQGNSA. The CDR3 covers 14 residues. The chain's CDR3 is CASNLDRVYNEQFF. The CDR3 nucleotides are TGTGCCAGCAACCTGGACAGGGTCTACAATGAGCAGTTCTTC.

This chain links TRBV12-3 or TRBV12-4 with TRBJ1-2, with D uncertain. The V end lost 6 bases, the J end lost 8 bases, and 16 bases lay between the germline ends. The CDR3 totals 13 residues. The CDR3 loop is CASRPPNFGGYTF. The CDR3 bases are TGTGCCAGCAGACCGCCCAACTTCGGAGGCTACACCTTC.

In this sample, this clonotype turned up a few times. V and J are TRBV7-2 and TRBJ2-1; 9 nucleotides line up with TRBD2. J gave up 4 bases and V 5 bases, and 15 bases lay outside the gene matches. The CDR3 runs to 18 residues. Germline loops: CDR1 SGHTA, CDR2 FQGNSA. CDR3 sequence: CASSQSPTGGREYNEQFF. CDR3 nucleotides: TGTGCCAGCAGCCAGAGCCCCACTGGCGGGAGGGAATACAATGAGCAGTTCTTC.

The J gene is TRBJ1-5, the V gene TRBV9; no clear D gene. Trimming cost V 0 bases and J 7 bases, with 8 bases left between them. Germline loops: CDR1 SGDLS, CDR2 YYNGEE. This CDR3 contains 13 residues. The CDR3 DNA sequence: TGTGCCAGCAGCGTAGGTAATGGGCAGCCCCAGCATTTT. It is translated as CASSVGNGQPQHF.

In its sample, this clonotype was seen a few times. The chain has TRBV7-2 and TRBJ2-5, with 15 positions matching TRBD2. Germline CDR1 SGHTA, CDR2 FQGNSA. J was trimmed by 7 bases and V by 5 bases; bases with no gene match: 14. The CDR3 is 18 residues long. The CDR3 reads CASSQGLAGGRAVTTQYF. In DNA, the CDR3 is TGTGCCAGCAGCCAGGGACTAGCGGGGGGCCGCGCTGTAACGACCCAGTACTTC.

This clonotype was counted a few times. The V call is TRBV6-1, the J call TRBJ2-3; 9 positions agree with TRBD2. V gave up 3 bases and J gave up 6 bases; unmatched junction bases: 10. This CDR3 contains 16 residues. The germline V gene encodes CDR1 MNHNS and CDR2 SASEGT. The CDR3 DNA reads TGTGCCAGCAGTGATTCCGCCGGGCTAGCGGGGGATACGCAGTATTTT. This gives the protein CASSDSAGLAGDTQYF.